These 15 T cell receptor beta chains were all obtained from the same sample, sequenced in a study of CD8+ T cells in alopecia areata. Treatment specified: oral pan-JAK inhibitor, 5-10 mg twice daily. RNA, once extracted, was reverse transcribed into cDNA for use as the sequencing template. TCRdb's copy holds only in-frame clones and misses some; the assay was immunoSEQ multiplex PCR. Seen here are about 270,000 clones, 50% to 75% observed once, and the top ten hold 0.75% to 0.95%. Source: CD4+ T cells sorted from blood, taken at roughly week 53, from a patient treated with tofacitinib. The receptors were gathered from a human donor with alopecia areata.

Notes on this clone: Within the sample, other DNA sequences also encode this same CDR3. The V and J genes are TRBV7-9 and TRBJ1-5; D gene unclear. V gave up 1 base and J gave up 2 bases, with 3 bases separating them. The CDR3 is 13 amino acids. The germline CDR1 and CDR2 sequences are SEHNR and FQNEAQ (reference sequence). The CDR3 sequence is CASSLDGNQPQHF. CDR3 nucleotide sequence: TGTGCCAGCAGCTTAGACGGCAATCAGCCCCAGCATTTT.

The gene calls are TRBV30 and TRBJ1-2; no clear D. Trimming pared 4 bases from V and 8 bases from J, leaving 8 bases between. The germline CDR1 and CDR2 sequences are GTSNPN and SVGIG (reference sequence). This CDR3 has 10 residues. CDR3 region: CAWNGNGYTF. Written as DNA, the CDR3 is TGTGCCTGGAATGGGAACGGCTACACCTTC. The whole variable domain, remainder taken from reference TRBV30 and TRBJ1-2, is SQTIHQWPATLVQPVGSPLSLECTVEGTSNPNLYWYRQAAGRGLQLLFYSVGIGQISSEVPQNLSASRPQDRQFILSSKKLLLSDSGFYLCAWNGNGYTFGSGTRLTVV.

The chain couples TRBV11-2 to TRBJ2-2; D gene ambiguous. V was pared by 0 bases and J by 7 bases, with 3 bases between. From germline, CDR1 is SGHAT and CDR2 FQNNGV. The CDR3 is made up of 12 amino acids. This CDR3 is CASSLEVGELFF. The CDR3 DNA reads TGTGCCAGCAGCTTAGAAGTCGGGGAGCTGTTTTTT.

The rearrangement joins TRBV27 to TRBJ1-6; no reliable D call. From germline, CDR1 is MNHEY and CDR2 SMNVEV (reference sequence). Trimming removed 6 bases at V and 4 bases at J, with 10 bases between. The CDR3 is 14 residues long. CDR3: CASRPGPYNSPLHF. As DNA, the CDR3 is TGTGCCAGCAGACCGGGTCCATATAATTCACCCCTCCACTTT.

This clone was observed once. The chain combines TRBV5-6 with TRBJ2-1; 12 nucleotides match TRBD2. Germline values: CDR1 SGHDT, CDR2 YYEEEE. V dropped 2 bases and J dropped 0; count of bases not matched to a gene: 3. The CDR3 spans 17 residues. The CDR3 DNA is TGTGCCAGCAGCTTTGGACTAGCGGGGAGCTCCTACAATGAGCAGTTCTTC. Protein product: CASSFGLAGSSYNEQFF. Looking up the rest from reference TRBV5-6 and TRBJ2-1 gives the full variable domain: DAGVTQSPTHLIKTRGQQVTLRCSPKSGHDTVSWYQQALGQGPQFIFQYYEEEERQRGNFPDRFSGHQFPNYSSELNVNALLLGDSALYLCASSFGLAGSSYNEQFFGPGTRLTVL.

The V and J genes are TRBV30 and TRBJ1-3; no definite D call. The CDR3 extends over 13 amino acids. V lost 4 bases and J lost 0, with 7 bases in between. Germline V gene sequence: CDR1 GTSNPN, CDR2 SVGIG (reference sequence). In DNA, the CDR3 is TGTGCCTGGAAACTCCACTCTGGAAACACCATATATTTT. Residues: CAWKLHSGNTIYF.

The J gene is TRBJ1-1, the V gene TRBV9; D may be TRBD1 (5 bases). CDR3 length: 15 residues. The germline V and J ends were trimmed by 4 bases and 3 bases, with 16 bases remaining between them. Germline V gene lookup returns CDR1 SGDLS and CDR2 YYNGEE. The CDR3 spells CASSIRAGGDTEAFF. The CDR3, as DNA: TGTGCCAGCAGCATCCGGGCGGGAGGGGACACTGAAGCTTTCTTT.

The rearrangement uses TRBV27 and TRBJ2-3; 9 nucleotides match TRBD1. The germline gives CDR1 MNHEY, CDR2 SMNVEV (reference sequence). Trimming at V came to 10 bases and at J to 6 bases, leaving 11 bases not matched to a gene. The CDR3 sequence is 14 residues long. The CDR3 bases are TGTGCCACCGGACCGGGACAGGGTAGGGATACGCAGTATTTT. Translated: CATGPGQGRDTQYF.

V is TRBV4-3 and J is TRBJ2-6; D unclear. The CDR3 extends over 16 amino acids. Looked up from germline, CDR1 is LGHNA and CDR2 is YSLEER. V was shortened by 0 bases and J by 0 bases, with 6 bases between the two germline ends. Here the CDR3 reads CASSQETSSGANVLTF. In nucleotides, the CDR3 is TGCGCCAGCAGCCAAGAAACGAGCTCTGGGGCCAACGTCCTGACTTTC.

The chain combines TRBV13 with TRBJ2-3, with D unresolved. The germline V gene has CDR1 PRHDT and CDR2 FYEKMQ (reference sequence). Trimming left V 1 base short and J 1 base short, with 3 bases between. CDR3 length equals 13 residues. The CDR3 DNA reads as TGTGCCAGCAGCTTAGCTGGCACAGATACGCAGTATTTT. Amino acids: CASSLAGTDTQYF. Complete variable domain (other parts from reference TRBV13 and TRBJ2-3): AAGVIQSPRHLIKEKRETATLKCYPIPRHDTVYWYQQGPGQDPQFLISFYEKMQSDKGSIPDRFSAQQFSDYHSELNMSSLELGDSALYFCASSLAGTDTQYFGPGTRLTVL.

This clone occurred once. The chain has TRBV30 and TRBJ2-7; D call uncertain. The CDR3 spans 13 residues. V was cut by 4 bases and J by 0 bases, with 10 bases left in between. Germline V CDR1 and CDR2: GTSNPN, SVGIG (reference sequence). The DNA for the CDR3 is TGTGCCTGGACACGCACAATCTCCTACGAGCAGTACTTC. Translated: CAWTRTISYEQYF.

In this sample, this clone turned up a few times. V and J are TRBV5-4 and TRBJ2-5, with D uncertain. V lost 0 bases and J 1 base, leaving 10 bases between the germline ends. Germline V lookup: CDR1 SGHNT, CDR2 YYREEE (reference sequence). The CDR3 consists of 15 residues. In nucleotides, the CDR3 is TGTGCCAGCAGCTTGGGGGCGACGGTCCAAGAGACCCAGTACTTC. It codes for CASSLGATVQETQYF.

The V gene is TRBV7-2, the J gene TRBJ1-1; no definite D call. The CDR3 is 13 residues long. Trimming removed 0 bases at V and 11 bases at J, with 13 bases between. Per germline, CDR1 SGHTA and CDR2 FQGNSA. DNA of the CDR3: TGTGCCAGCAGCTTAGCTGGCGGGAGTGGGGCTTTCTTT. Translated, it gives CASSLAGGSGAFF. The full variable domain, rest sourced from reference TRBV7-2 and TRBJ1-1, is GAGVSQSPSNKVTEKGKDVELRCDPISGHTALYWYRQSLGQGLEFLIYFQGNSAPDKSGLPSDRFSAERTGGSVSTLTIQRTQQEDSAVYLCASSLAGGSGAFFGQGTRLTVV.

A single count supports this clone. The gene calls are TRBV5-1 and TRBJ1-2; D gene unclear. The CDR3 runs 13 residues. Per germline, CDR1 SGHRS and CDR2 YFSETQ. Trimming cost V 0 bases and J 7 bases, with 10 bases left between them. The CDR3 nucleotides are TGCGCCAGCAGCTTGGATGGAGGAACTGGCTACACCTTC. It yields the protein CASSLDGGTGYTF.

The chain employs TRBV19 and TRBJ1-6, with 8 bases aligning to TRBD1. The CDR3 runs to 14 residues. J gave up 9 bases and V 4 bases, and 5 bases lay outside the gene matches. Germline loops: CDR1 LNHDA, CDR2 SQIVND (reference sequence). CDR3: CASSKGQVRSPLHF. The CDR3 coding sequence is TGTGCCAGTAGTAAGGGACAGGTCCGTTCACCCCTCCACTTT.